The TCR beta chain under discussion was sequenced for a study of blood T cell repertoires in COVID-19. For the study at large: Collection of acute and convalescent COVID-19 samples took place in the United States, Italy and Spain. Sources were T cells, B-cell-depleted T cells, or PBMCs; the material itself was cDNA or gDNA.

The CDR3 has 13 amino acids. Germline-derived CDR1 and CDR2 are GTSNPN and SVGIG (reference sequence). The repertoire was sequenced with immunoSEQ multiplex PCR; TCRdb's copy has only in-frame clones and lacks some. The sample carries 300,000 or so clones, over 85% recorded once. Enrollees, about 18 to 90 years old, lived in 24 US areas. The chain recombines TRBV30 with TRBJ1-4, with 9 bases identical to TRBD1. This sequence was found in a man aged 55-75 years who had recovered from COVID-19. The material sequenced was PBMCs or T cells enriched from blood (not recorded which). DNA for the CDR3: TGTGCGTCCGGGGACAGGGTCGGGGAAAAACTGTTTTTT. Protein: CASGDRVGEKLFF.